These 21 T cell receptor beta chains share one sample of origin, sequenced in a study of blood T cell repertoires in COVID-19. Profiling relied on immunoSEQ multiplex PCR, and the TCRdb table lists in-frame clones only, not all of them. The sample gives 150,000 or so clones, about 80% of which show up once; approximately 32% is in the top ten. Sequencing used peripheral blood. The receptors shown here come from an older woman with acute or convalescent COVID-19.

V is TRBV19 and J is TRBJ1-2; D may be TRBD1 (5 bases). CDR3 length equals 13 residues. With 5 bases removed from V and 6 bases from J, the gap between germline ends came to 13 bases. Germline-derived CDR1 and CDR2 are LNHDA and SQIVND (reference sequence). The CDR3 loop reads CASSLSGENGYTF. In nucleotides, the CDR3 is TGTGCCAGTAGTTTATCGGGGGAAAATGGCTACACCTTC.

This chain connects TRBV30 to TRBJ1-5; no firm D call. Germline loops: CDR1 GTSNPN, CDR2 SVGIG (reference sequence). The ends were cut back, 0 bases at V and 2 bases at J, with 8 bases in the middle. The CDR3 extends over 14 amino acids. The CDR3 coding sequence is TGTGCCTGGAGTGTATCATCAGGCAATCAGCCCCAGCATTTT. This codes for CAWSVSSGNQPQHF.

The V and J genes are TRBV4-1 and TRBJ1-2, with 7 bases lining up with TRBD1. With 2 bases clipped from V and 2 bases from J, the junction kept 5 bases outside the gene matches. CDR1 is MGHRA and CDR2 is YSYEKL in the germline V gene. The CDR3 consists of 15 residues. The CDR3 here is CASSQSTTGNYGYTF. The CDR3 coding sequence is TGCGCCAGCAGCCAAAGTACGACAGGGAACTATGGCTACACCTTC.

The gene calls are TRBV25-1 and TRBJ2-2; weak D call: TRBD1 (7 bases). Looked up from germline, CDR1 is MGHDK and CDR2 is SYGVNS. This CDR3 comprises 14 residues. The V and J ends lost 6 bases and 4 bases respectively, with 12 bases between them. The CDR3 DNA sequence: TGTGCCAGCAGCAACAGGGGAGGCACCGGGGAGCTGTTTTTT. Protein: CASSNRGGTGELFF.

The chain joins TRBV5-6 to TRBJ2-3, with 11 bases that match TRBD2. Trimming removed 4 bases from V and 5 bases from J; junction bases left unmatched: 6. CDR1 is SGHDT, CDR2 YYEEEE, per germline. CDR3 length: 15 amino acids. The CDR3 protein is CASSNSGGAKDTQYF. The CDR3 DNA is TGTGCCAGCAGCAATAGCGGGGGGGCGAAAGATACGCAGTATTTT.

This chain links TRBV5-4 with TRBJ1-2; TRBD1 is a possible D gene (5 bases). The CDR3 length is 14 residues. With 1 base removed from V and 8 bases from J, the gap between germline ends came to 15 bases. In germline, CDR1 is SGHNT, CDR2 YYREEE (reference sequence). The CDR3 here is CASSLNGRAEGYTF. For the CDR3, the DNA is TGTGCCAGCAGCTTGAATGGCAGGGCCGAGGGCTACACCTTC.

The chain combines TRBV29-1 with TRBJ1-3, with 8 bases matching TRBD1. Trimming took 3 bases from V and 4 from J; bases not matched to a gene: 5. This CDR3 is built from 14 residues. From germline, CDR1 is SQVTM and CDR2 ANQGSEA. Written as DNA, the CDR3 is TGCAGCGTTGACTATGGACAGGGAGGAAACACCATATATTTT. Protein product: CSVDYGQGGNTIYF.

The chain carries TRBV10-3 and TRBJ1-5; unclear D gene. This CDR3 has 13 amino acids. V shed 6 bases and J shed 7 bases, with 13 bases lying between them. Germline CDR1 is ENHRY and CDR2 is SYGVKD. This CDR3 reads CAISGKEEQPQHF. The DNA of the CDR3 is TGTGCCATCAGCGGTAAGGAGGAGCAGCCCCAGCATTTT.

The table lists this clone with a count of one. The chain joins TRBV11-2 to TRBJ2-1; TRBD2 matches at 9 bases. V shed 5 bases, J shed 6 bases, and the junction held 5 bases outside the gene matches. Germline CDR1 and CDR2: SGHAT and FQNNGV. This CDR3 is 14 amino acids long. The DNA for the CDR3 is TGTGCCAGCAGCCCCCCGGGACTAGCCAATGAGCAGTTCTTC. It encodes CASSPPGLANEQFF.

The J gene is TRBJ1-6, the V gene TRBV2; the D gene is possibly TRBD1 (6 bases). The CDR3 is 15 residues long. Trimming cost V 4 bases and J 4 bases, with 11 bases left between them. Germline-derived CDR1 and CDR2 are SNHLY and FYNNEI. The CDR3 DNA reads TGTGCCAGCAGTGCACAGGGATTTTATAATTCACCCCTCCACTTT. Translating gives CASSAQGFYNSPLHF.

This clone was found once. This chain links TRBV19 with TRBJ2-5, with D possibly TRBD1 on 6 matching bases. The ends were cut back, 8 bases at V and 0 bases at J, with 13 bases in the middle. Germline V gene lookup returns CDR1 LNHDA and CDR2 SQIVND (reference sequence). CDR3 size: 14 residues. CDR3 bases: TGTGCCAGTCAGAGGACAGCGAACCAAGAGACCCAGTACTTC. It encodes CASQRTANQETQYF.

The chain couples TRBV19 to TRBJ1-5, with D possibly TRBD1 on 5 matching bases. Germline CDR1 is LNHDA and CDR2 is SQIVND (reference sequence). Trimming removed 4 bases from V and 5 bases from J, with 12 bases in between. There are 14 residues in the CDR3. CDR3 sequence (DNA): TGTGCCAGTAGTAGGGGGGATGTCGATCAGCCCCAGCATTTT. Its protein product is CASSRGDVDQPQHF.

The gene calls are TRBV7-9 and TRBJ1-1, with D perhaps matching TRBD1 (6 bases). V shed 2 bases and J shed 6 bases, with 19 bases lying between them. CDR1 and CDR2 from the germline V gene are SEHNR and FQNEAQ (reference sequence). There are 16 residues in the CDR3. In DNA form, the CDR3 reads TGTGCCAGCAGCTTATCCGGGGCAGGGGAAACGGCTGAAGCTTTCTTT. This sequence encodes CASSLSGAGETAEAFF.

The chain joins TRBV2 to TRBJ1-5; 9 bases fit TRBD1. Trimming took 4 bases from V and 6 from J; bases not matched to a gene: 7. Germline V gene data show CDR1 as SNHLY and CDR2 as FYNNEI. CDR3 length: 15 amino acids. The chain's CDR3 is CASSARGQGSQPQHF. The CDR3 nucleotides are TGTGCCAGCAGTGCACGGGGACAGGGTAGTCAGCCCCAGCATTTT.

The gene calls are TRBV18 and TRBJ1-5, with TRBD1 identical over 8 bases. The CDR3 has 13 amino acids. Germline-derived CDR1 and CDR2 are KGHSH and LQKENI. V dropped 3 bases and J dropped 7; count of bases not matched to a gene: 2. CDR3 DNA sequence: TGTGCCAGCTCACCGGGACAGGACCAGCCCCAGCATTTT. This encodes CASSPGQDQPQHF.

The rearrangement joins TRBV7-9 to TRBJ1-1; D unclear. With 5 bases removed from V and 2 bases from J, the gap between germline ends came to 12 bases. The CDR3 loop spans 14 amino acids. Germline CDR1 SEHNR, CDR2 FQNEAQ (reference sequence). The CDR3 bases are TGTGCCAGCAGCCCCGGAGCGGTAAACACTGAAGCTTTCTTT. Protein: CASSPGAVNTEAFF.

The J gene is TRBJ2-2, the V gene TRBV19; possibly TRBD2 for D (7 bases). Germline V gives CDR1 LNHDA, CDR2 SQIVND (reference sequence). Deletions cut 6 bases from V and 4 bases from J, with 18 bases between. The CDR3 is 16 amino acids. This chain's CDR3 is CASSPWGGWGTGELFF. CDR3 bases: TGTGCCAGTAGCCCATGGGGGGGCTGGGGCACCGGGGAGCTGTTTTTT.

CDR3 bases: TGTGCCAGTAGTCCCGGGACAGAGACTTATAATGAAAAACTGTTTTTT. This codes for CASSPGTETYNEKLFF. The chain couples TRBV19 to TRBJ1-4; TRBD1 matches 7 bases. V was pared by 5 bases and J by 4 bases, with 10 bases of the junction left unmatched. Germline V gives CDR1 LNHDA, CDR2 SQIVND (reference sequence). The CDR3 length is 16 residues.

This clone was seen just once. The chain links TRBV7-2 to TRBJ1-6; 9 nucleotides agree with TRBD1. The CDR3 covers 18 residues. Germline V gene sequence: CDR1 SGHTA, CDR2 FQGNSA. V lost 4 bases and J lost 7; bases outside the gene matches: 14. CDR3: CASSSKAGTGMANSPLHF. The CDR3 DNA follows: TGTGCCAGCAGCTCCAAGGCCGGGACAGGGATGGCGAATTCACCCCTCCACTTT. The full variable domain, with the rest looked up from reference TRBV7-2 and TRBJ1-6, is GAGVSQSPSNKVTEKGKDVELRCDPISGHTALYWYRQSLGQGLEFLIYFQGNSAPDKSGLPSDRFSAERTGGSVSTLTIQRTQQEDSAVYLCASSSKAGTGMANSPLHFGNGTRLTVT.

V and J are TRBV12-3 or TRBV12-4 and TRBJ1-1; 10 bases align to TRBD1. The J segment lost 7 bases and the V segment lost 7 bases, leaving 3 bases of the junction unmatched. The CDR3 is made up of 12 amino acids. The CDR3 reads CASNRDRGEAFF. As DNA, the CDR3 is TGTGCCAGCAATCGGGACAGGGGTGAAGCTTTCTTT.

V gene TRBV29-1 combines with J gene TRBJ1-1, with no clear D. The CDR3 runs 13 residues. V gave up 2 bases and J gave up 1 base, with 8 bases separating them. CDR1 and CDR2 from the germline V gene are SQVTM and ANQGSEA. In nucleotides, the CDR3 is TGCAGCGTTGAACGACAAACGAACACTGAAGCTTTCTTT. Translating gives CSVERQTNTEAFF.